The entry below describes one TCR beta chain. Antigen unknown. At one end, the junction sequence differs from germline, possibly due to a read error. This CDR3 has 12 amino acids. Germline V gene lookup returns CDR1 SQVTM and CDR2 ANQGSEA. The data originate from a study of tumor-infiltrating lymphocytes in primary liver carcinoma. Study overall: The tumors, T1-T3 N0M0 lesions, were roughly 4 to 10 cm across.

Using a constant-region primer together with ProtoScript II reverse transcriptase, TCR beta cDNA was made from about 500 ng of total RNA. A slightly modified ARM-PCR protocol with three nested multiplex PCR rounds produced these TCR beta libraries. Each of the first two PCR rounds ran approximately 11 cycles with TRBV1-TRBV30 forward and C-beta reverse primers. TCRdb recomputed calls from the multiplex PCR reads with MiXCR, one row per CDR3 protein. This table has under 85,000 distinct CDR3 sequences, 65% to 80% appearing once. Study results and limitations: Significantly larger top-250-clone fractions were found in tumors than in blood (p = 0.039). It was observed that only about 7.5-25% of the top clones appeared in every one of the five tumor regions.

Unsorted bulk tissue of about 20-32 mg yielded co-extracted RNA and DNA. What was sequenced was liver tumor tissue from sampling region 1. Subset noted: tumor region T1, superior pole. The chain couples TRBV29-1 to TRBJ1-1; the D is unclear. This TCR came from a man aged 35 to 55 with primary liver carcinoma and hepatitis B virus infection. This CDR3 reads CSVEGRNIEAFF. CDR3 in DNA: TGCAGCGTTGAGGGGAGGAACATTGAAGCTTTCTTT.